The entry below describes one TCR beta chain. The CDR3 is 14 amino acids. Per the germline V gene, CDR1 is KGHDR and CDR2 is SFDVKD. V was clipped by 8 bases and J by 1 base, with 14 bases between them. This sample was taken from a study of blood T cell repertoires in COVID-19. Clones were read by immunoSEQ multiplex PCR, and TCRdb kept only the in-frame ones, dropping some. The sample shows fewer than 350,000 clones, around 85% of them seen only once. Sequencing input: peripheral blood. The sequence was obtained from a woman aged 25-40 years who had recovered from COVID-19. The chain links TRBV24-1 to TRBJ2-7; possible D gene TRBD1, 6 bases. CDR3 region: CATIKGGESYEQYF. The DNA of the CDR3 is TGTGCCACCATCAAAGGGGGAGAATCCTACGAGCAGTACTTC.